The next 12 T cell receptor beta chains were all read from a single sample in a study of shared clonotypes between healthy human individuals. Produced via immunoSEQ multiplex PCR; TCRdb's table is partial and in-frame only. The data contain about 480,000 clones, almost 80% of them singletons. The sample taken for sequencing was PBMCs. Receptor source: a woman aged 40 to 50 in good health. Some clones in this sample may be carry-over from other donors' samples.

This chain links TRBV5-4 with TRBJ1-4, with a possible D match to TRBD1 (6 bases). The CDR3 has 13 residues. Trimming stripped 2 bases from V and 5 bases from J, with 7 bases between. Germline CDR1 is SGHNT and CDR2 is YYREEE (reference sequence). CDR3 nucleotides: TGTGCCAGCAGCTTTGACAGGAATGAAAAACTGTTTTTT. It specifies CASSFDRNEKLFF.

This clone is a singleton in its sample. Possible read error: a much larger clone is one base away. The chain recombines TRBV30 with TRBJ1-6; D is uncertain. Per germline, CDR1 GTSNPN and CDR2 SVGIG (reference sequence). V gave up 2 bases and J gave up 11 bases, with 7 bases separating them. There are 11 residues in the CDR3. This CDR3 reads CAWSRDPPLHF. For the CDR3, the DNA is TGTGCCTGGAGTAGGGATCCACCCCTCCACTTT.

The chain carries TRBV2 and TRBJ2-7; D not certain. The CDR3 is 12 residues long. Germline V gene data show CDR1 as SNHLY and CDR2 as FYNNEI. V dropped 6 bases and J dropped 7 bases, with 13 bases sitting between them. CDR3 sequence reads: CASSRLLWEQYF. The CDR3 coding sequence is TGTGCCAGCAGCCGATTATTGTGGGAGCAGTACTTC.

As DNA, the CDR3 is TGTGCCAGCAGTTTCACGACAGGGGAAGAGACCCAGTACTTC. Translation: CASSFTTGEETQYF. The chain carries TRBV6-5 and TRBJ2-5; 8 nucleotides match TRBD1. The CDR3 is 14 residues long. Germline V gene lookup returns CDR1 MNHEY and CDR2 SVGAGI. V trimming: 4 bases; J trimming: 3 bases; junction bases outside the gene matches: 4.

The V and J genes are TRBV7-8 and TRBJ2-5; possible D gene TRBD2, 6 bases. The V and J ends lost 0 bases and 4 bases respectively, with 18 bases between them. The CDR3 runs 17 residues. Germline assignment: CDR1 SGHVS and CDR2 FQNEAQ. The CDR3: CASSLARGGKKTETQYF. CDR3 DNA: TGTGCCAGCAGCTTAGCCCGCGGCGGGAAGAAAACAGAGACCCAGTACTTC. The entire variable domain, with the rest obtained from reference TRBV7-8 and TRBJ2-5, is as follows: GAGVSQSPRYKVAKRGQDVALRCDPISGHVSLFWYQQALGQGPEFLTYFQNEAQLDKSGLPSDRFFAERPEGSVSTLKIQRTQQEDSAVYLCASSLARGGKKTETQYFGPGTRLLVL.

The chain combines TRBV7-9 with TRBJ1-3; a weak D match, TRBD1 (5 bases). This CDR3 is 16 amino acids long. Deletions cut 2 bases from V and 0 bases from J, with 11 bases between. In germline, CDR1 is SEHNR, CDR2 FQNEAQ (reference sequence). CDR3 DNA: TGTGCCAGCAGCTTAAGGGGACCGAACTCTGGAAACACCATATATTTT. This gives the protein CASSLRGPNSGNTIYF.

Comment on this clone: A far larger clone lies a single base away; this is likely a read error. CDR3 region: CASNQTDGRYGYTF. DNA for the CDR3: TGTGCCAGCAACCAGACTGACGGACGCTATGGCTACACCTTC. The chain is built from TRBV14 and TRBJ1-2; D ambiguous. Germline-derived CDR1 and CDR2 are SGHDN and FVKESK. This CDR3 is 14 amino acids long. Between the trimmed V and J ends, which lost 7 bases and 4 bases, there was a span of 16 bases. The full variable domain, in which reference TRBV14 and TRBJ1-2 provide the parts outside the CDR3, is EAGVTQFPSHSVIEKGQTVTLRCDPISGHDNLYWYRRVMGKEIKFLLHFVKESKQDESGMPNNRFLAERTGGTYSTLKVQPAELEDSGVYFCASNQTDGRYGYTFGSGTRLTVV.

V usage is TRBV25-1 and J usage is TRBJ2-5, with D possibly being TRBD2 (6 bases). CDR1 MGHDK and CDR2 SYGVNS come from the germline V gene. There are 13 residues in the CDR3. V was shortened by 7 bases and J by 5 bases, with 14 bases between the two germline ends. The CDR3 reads CASKTSLGETQYF. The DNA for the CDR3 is TGTGCCAGCAAGACTAGTCTTGGGGAGACCCAGTACTTC.

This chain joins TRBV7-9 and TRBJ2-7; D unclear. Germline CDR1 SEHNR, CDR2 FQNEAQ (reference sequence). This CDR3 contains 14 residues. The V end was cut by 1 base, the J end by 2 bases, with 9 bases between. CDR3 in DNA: TGTGCCAGCAGCTTAGGTGGGGTGGCCTACGAGCAGTACTTC. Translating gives CASSLGGVAYEQYF.

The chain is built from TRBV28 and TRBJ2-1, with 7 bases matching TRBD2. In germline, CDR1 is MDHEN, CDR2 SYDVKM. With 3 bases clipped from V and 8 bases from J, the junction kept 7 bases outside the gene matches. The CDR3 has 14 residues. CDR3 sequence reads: CASSLREGVDEQFF. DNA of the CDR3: TGTGCCAGCAGTTTGAGGGAGGGTGTCGATGAGCAGTTCTTC.

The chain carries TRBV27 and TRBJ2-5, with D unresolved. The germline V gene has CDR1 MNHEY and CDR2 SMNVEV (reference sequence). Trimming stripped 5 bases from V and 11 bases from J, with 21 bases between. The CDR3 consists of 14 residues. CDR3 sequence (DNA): TGTGCCAGCAGTACCGGCCGCCCACCAGTGGAGCAGTACTTC. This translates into CASSTGRPPVEQYF.

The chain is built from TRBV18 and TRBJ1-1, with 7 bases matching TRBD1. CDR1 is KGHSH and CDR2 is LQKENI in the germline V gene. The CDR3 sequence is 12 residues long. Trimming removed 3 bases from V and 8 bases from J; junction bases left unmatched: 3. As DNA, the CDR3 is TGTGCCAGCTCACCGGACAGGAGGGAAGCTTTCTTT. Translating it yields CASSPDRREAFF.